This T cell receptor (beta chain) was identified in a study of control samples from healthy donors and cancer patients. Some clones are missing from TCRdb's copy, which holds only in-frame ones; the method was immunoSEQ multiplex PCR. The sample includes 70,000 to 95,000 clones, 87% of them seen just once. This CDR3 has 12 residues. CDR1 and CDR2 from the germline V gene are SEHNR and FQNEAQ (reference sequence). Trimming took 5 bases from V and 4 from J, leaving 9 bases between them. The sequencing sample was made of blood. This clonotype originated in a man aged 45-65 years in good health. V is TRBV7-9 and J is TRBJ2-7, with D possibly TRBD2 on 5 matching bases. In nucleotides, the CDR3 is TGTGCCAGCAGCGCCAGCGGATACGAGCAGTACTTC. It encodes CASSASGYEQYF.